Each of the 29 T cell receptor beta chains below was sequenced from the same sample in a study of blood T cell repertoires in COVID-19. The table came from immunoSEQ multiplex PCR; TCRdb's copy has only in-frame clones and leaves some out. The sample lists about 130,000 clones, 70% to 80% occurring once. Sequenced material: peripheral blood. These receptors all stem from a woman in her sixties or seventies with COVID-19, enrolled during active disease.

The chain is built from TRBV25-1 and TRBJ2-3; 10 bases are a match to TRBD1. CDR3 size: 17 residues. Unmatched junction bases numbered 13, after V lost 6 bases and J lost 4 bases. Germline V gene lookup returns CDR1 MGHDK and CDR2 SYGVNS. The CDR3 region has the DNA TGTGCCAGCAGCGCTACTACGGGACAGGGGAGGCCAGATACGCAGTATTTT. Translated, it gives CASSATTGQGRPDTQYF. The variable domain in full, completed from reference TRBV25-1 and TRBJ2-3, reads EADIYQTPRYLVIGTGKKITLECSQTMGHDKMYWYQQDPGMELHLIHYSYGVNSTEKGDLSSESTVSRIRTEHFPLTLESARPSHTSQYLCASSATTGQGRPDTQYFGPGTRLTVL.

This sequence joins TRBV21-1 and TRBJ2-7; the table's D call, TRBD1, was not checked against the DNA. TRBV21-1 is deemed a pseudogene. CDR3 size: 15 residues. The CDR3 protein is CASSLRGTDSYEQYF. CDR3 DNA sequence: TGTGCCAGCAGCCTCAGGGGCACGGACTCCTACGAGCAGTACTTC.

This clone was detected only a few times. This chain uses TRBV29-1 with TRBJ1-2; 8 bases are shared with TRBD1. The CDR3 consists of 14 residues. Germline V lookup: CDR1 SQVTM, CDR2 ANQGSEA. V shed 7 bases and J 3 bases; nucleotides not matched to a gene: 10. The CDR3 nucleotides read TGCAGCGCCTCCCCAGGGGGCGATGACTATGGCTACACCTTC. Translating it yields CSASPGGDDYGYTF.

The rearrangement links TRBV30 to TRBJ1-5; TRBD1 is a possible D gene (5 bases). The V gene lost 2 bases and the J gene lost 3 bases, with 11 bases spanning the gap. CDR3 length equals 14 residues. Germline-derived CDR1 and CDR2 are GTSNPN and SVGIG (reference sequence). CDR3 protein: CAWSRGQANQPQHF. The CDR3, as DNA: TGTGCCTGGAGTCGCGGACAAGCCAATCAGCCCCAGCATTTT.

This sequence joins TRBV7-8 and TRBJ2-7; D possibly corresponds to TRBD1 (6 bases). The CDR3 has 13 amino acids. V dropped 7 bases and J dropped 7 bases, with 17 bases sitting between them. The V gene's germline CDR1 is SGHVS and CDR2 FQNEAQ. CDR3 region: CASTPAGVGEQYF. For the CDR3, the DNA is TGTGCCAGCACCCCCGCAGGGGTGGGGGAGCAGTACTTC.

The rearrangement uses TRBV5-6 and TRBJ1-2; a weak D match, TRBD1 (6 bases). The CDR3 extends over 14 amino acids. Germline lookup yields CDR1 SGHDT and CDR2 YYEEEE. Deletions cut 5 bases from V and 2 bases from J, with 13 bases between. For the CDR3, the DNA is TGTGCCAGCAGTGCAGGGGCAGGGAACTATGGCTACACCTTC. This codes for CASSAGAGNYGYTF. Full variable domain (outside the CDR3, taken from reference TRBV5-6 and TRBJ1-2): DAGVTQSPTHLIKTRGQQVTLRCSPKSGHDTVSWYQQALGQGPQFIFQYYEEEERQRGNFPDRFSGHQFPNYSSELNVNALLLGDSALYLCASSAGAGNYGYTFGSGTRLTVV.

V gene TRBV7-6 combines with J gene TRBJ2-1; 7 nucleotides line up with TRBD1. The V gene's germline CDR1 is SGHVS and CDR2 FNYEAQ. The V gene end was trimmed by 0 bases and the J gene end by 5 bases; junction bases not matched to a gene: 1. The CDR3 runs 14 residues. CDR3 DNA sequence: TGTGCCAGCAGCTTAGCACAGGGGAACAATGAGCAGTTCTTC. This gives the protein CASSLAQGNNEQFF. The whole variable domain, remainder taken from reference TRBV7-6 and TRBJ2-1, is GAGVSQSPRYKVTKRGQDVALRCDPISGHVSLYWYRQALGQGPEFLTYFNYEAQQDKSGLPNDRFSAERPEGSISTLTIQRTEQRDSAMYRCASSLAQGNNEQFFGPGTRLTVL.

The chain couples TRBV28 to TRBJ2-1, with 7 nucleotides matching TRBD1. V lost 5 bases to trimming and J lost 6 bases; unmatched junction nucleotides: 10. The CDR3 sequence is 15 residues long. Germline V gene data show CDR1 as MDHEN and CDR2 as SYDVKM. The chain's CDR3 is CASSPIDRDGNEQFF. As DNA, the CDR3 is TGTGCCAGCAGTCCAATCGACAGGGATGGCAATGAGCAGTTCTTC.

This clone showed up just a few times. The chain has TRBV5-1 and TRBJ2-3; a weak D match, TRBD2 (6 bases). The CDR3 consists of 15 residues. Trimming cost V 4 bases and J 5 bases, with 17 bases left between them. Germline V gene lookup returns CDR1 SGHRS and CDR2 YFSETQ. The CDR3 DNA reads TGCGCCAGCAGCCGAGAGACTAGGTCAAGAGATACGCAGTATTTT. The encoded protein is CASSRETRSRDTQYF. Full variable domain (outside the CDR3, taken from reference TRBV5-1 and TRBJ2-3): KAGVTQTPRYLIKTRGQQVTLSCSPISGHRSVSWYQQTPGQGLQFLFEYFSETQRNKGNFPGRFSGRQFSNSRSEMNVSTLELGDSALYLCASSRETRSRDTQYFGPGTRLTVL.

The V gene is TRBV28, the J gene TRBJ2-7; no definite D call. V was cut by 5 bases and J by 7 bases, with 6 bases left in between. The CDR3 runs 10 residues. Germline loops: CDR1 MDHEN, CDR2 SYDVKM. The CDR3 here is CASSTREQYF. The CDR3 coding sequence is TGTGCCAGCAGTACGCGGGAGCAGTACTTC.

The CDR3, as DNA: TGTGCCAGCAGCTCCGGACGGGGATGGGGAACTGAAGCTTTCTTT. Amino acid sequence: CASSSGRGWGTEAFF. The chain joins TRBV5-4 to TRBJ1-1; no clear D. V was clipped by 3 bases and J by 5 bases, with 17 bases between them. Germline CDR1 is SGHNT and CDR2 is YYREEE (reference sequence). There are 15 residues in the CDR3.

For the CDR3, the DNA is TGTGCCAGTCAGGTCGGGGGGGGATCCTACGAGCAGTACTTC. Translated: CASQVGGGSYEQYF. J is TRBJ2-7 and V is TRBV28; 8 bases are shared with TRBD2. CDR3 size: 14 residues. Germline V gene lookup returns CDR1 MDHEN and CDR2 SYDVKM. Trimming cost V 9 bases and J 1 base; bases outside gene matches: 8. Variable domain in full (rest from reference TRBV28 and TRBJ2-7): DVKVTQSSRYLVKRTGEKVFLECVQDMDHENMFWYRQDPGLGLRLIYFSYDVKMKEKGDIPEGYSVSREKKERFSLILESASTNQTSMYLCASQVGGGSYEQYFGPGTRLTVT.

This clone has a handful of counts. The chain is built from TRBV4-1 and TRBJ2-7; no reliable D call. Germline CDR1 and CDR2: MGHRA and YSYEKL. This CDR3 region has 15 residues. V was cut by 4 bases and J by 2 bases, with 15 bases left in between. The CDR3 reads CASSPAAERTYEQYF. CDR3 sequence (DNA): TGCGCCAGCAGCCCAGCTGCGGAGAGGACCTACGAGCAGTACTTC.

This clone was recorded a few times. V usage is TRBV7-4 and J usage is TRBJ1-5; D remains ambiguous. The CDR3 length is 15 residues. V dropped 3 bases and J dropped 7 bases, with 16 bases sitting between them. Germline CDR1 SGHVT, CDR2 SQSDAQ. CDR3 sequence: CASSFFRGLWQPQHF. CDR3 nucleotide sequence: TGTGCCAGCAGCTTTTTCCGAGGGTTATGGCAGCCCCAGCATTTT.

This clone was seen more than once but under ten times. V usage is TRBV27 and J usage is TRBJ2-3; 7 positions match TRBD1. This CDR3 contains 18 residues. The V and J ends lost 2 bases and 0 bases, in that order; junction bases with no gene match: 11. CDR1 and CDR2 from the germline V gene are MNHEY and SMNVEV (reference sequence). DNA of the CDR3: TGTGCCAGCAGTTTAAGGGGGCGCGGTGCCCCGAGCACAGATACGCAGTATTTT. Encoded protein: CASSLRGRGAPSTDTQYF.

The V and J genes are TRBV19 and TRBJ1-3; D is undetermined. This CDR3 region has 15 residues. The V and J ends lost 5 bases and 0 bases respectively, with 11 bases between them. In germline, CDR1 is LNHDA, CDR2 SQIVND (reference sequence). The CDR3 DNA reads as TGTGCCAGTAGTCAGTATCCCCGCTCTGGAAACACCATATATTTT. Encoded protein: CASSQYPRSGNTIYF.

This clone was seen just once. V is TRBV11-1 and J is TRBJ1-6; 7 nucleotides agree with TRBD1. This CDR3 has 13 residues. The germline V gene encodes CDR1 SGHAT and CDR2 FQDESV (reference sequence). J lost 10 bases, V lost 4 bases, and 4 bases had no gene match. In DNA form, the CDR3 reads TGTGCCAGCAGCTCGGACAGGAACTCACCCCTCCACTTT. This sequence encodes CASSSDRNSPLHF.

This chain uses TRBV19 with TRBJ2-2, with D tentatively TRBD1 (5 bases). This CDR3 is built from 14 residues. The germline CDR1 and CDR2 sequences are LNHDA and SQIVND (reference sequence). Trimming stripped 5 bases from V and 5 bases from J, with 12 bases between. In DNA, the CDR3 is TGTGCCAGTAGTTCCAGGGCAGATACCGGGGAGCTGTTTTTT. Encoded protein: CASSSRADTGELFF. Together with reference TRBV19 and TRBJ2-2, the CDR3 gives the full variable domain: DGGITQSPKYLFRKEGQNVTLSCEQNLNHDAMYWYRQDPGQGLRLIYYSQIVNDFQKGDIAEGYSVSREKKESFPLTVTSAQKNPTAFYLCASSSRADTGELFFGEGSRLTVL.

This rearrangement joins TRBV3-1 (or the pseudogene TRBV3-2) to TRBJ1-4; D unclear. Germline CDR1 reads LGHDT; CDR2 reads YNNKEL (reference sequence). V was shortened by 1 base and J by 8 bases, with 20 bases between the two germline ends. This CDR3 has 17 amino acids. In nucleotides, the CDR3 is TGTGCCAGCAGCCAAGCCCCCGGTATCGGGGTAAGCGAAAAACTGTTTTTT. Encoded protein: CASSQAPGIGVSEKLFF.

The chain has TRBV5-6 and TRBJ2-6; D unclear. The CDR3 loop spans 18 amino acids. V was trimmed by 0 bases and J by 2 bases, leaving 15 bases between them. Germline assignment: CDR1 SGHDT and CDR2 YYEEEE. The CDR3 region has the DNA TGTGCCAGCAGCTTGGTGGCCGGTTCAGGTACTGGGGCCAACGTCCTGACTTTC. This gives the protein CASSLVAGSGTGANVLTF.

The DNA for the CDR3 is TGTGCCAGTAGTATCGAGGGCAATGAGCAGTTCTTC. Translation gives CASSIEGNEQFF. The chain links TRBV19 to TRBJ2-1, with D possibly TRBD2 on 5 matching bases. V was pared by 3 bases and J by 6 bases, with 6 bases between. The germline gives CDR1 LNHDA, CDR2 SQIVND (reference sequence). This CDR3 spans 12 amino acids.

The V and J genes are TRBV7-2 and TRBJ2-3, with 9 bases matching TRBD2. Germline CDR1 and CDR2: SGHTA and FQGNSA. The CDR3 sequence is 16 residues long. J was trimmed by 2 bases and V by 5 bases; bases with no gene match: 8. CDR3 sequence: CASSQGTSLSTDTQYF. In nucleotides, the CDR3 is TGTGCCAGCAGCCAAGGGACTAGCCTTTCCACAGATACGCAGTATTTT.

In its sample, this clone was seen once. The chain combines TRBV7-2 with TRBJ2-5; D perhaps matches TRBD2 (6 bases). With 3 bases removed from V and 2 bases from J, the gap between germline ends came to 10 bases. The germline V gene encodes CDR1 SGHTA and CDR2 FQGNSA. The CDR3 contains 14 residues. The CDR3 coding sequence is TGTGCCAGCAGCTTGGCGGGGCCACAAGAGACCCAGTACTTC. Encoded protein: CASSLAGPQETQYF. Full variable domain (rest looked up from reference TRBV7-2 and TRBJ2-5): GAGVSQSPSNKVTEKGKDVELRCDPISGHTALYWYRQSLGQGLEFLIYFQGNSAPDKSGLPSDRFSAERTGGSVSTLTIQRTQQEDSAVYLCASSLAGPQETQYFGPGTRLLVL.

This clone was seen once. Other DNA sequences in this specimen translate into the identical CDR3. The CDR3 region is CASSFQGNTEAFF. The DNA of the CDR3 is TGCGCCAGCAGCTTCCAGGGGAACACTGAAGCTTTCTTT. The V call is TRBV5-1, the J call TRBJ1-1, with D possibly being TRBD1 (5 bases). V was pared by 2 bases and J by 1 base, with 6 bases between. CDR1 is SGHRS, CDR2 YFSETQ, per germline. The CDR3 runs 13 residues. The complete variable domain, with remaining parts taken from reference TRBV5-1 and TRBJ1-1, reads KAGVTQTPRYLIKTRGQQVTLSCSPISGHRSVSWYQQTPGQGLQFLFEYFSETQRNKGNFPGRFSGRQFSNSRSEMNVSTLELGDSALYLCASSFQGNTEAFFGQGTRLTVV.

This chain joins TRBV6-6 and TRBJ2-5, with TRBD1 matching 10 bases. The CDR3 has 16 residues. Per germline, CDR1 MNHNY and CDR2 SVGAGI (reference sequence). The trim removed 0 bases at V and 6 bases at J, leaving 7 bases unmatched. CDR3: CASSYSRDRGGQTQYF. The DNA of the CDR3 is TGTGCCAGCAGTTACTCCCGGGACAGGGGCGGTCAGACCCAGTACTTC.

This chain uses TRBV4-1 with TRBJ2-2; tentative D call: TRBD2 (7 bases). The V gene lost 5 bases and the J gene lost 4 bases, with 14 bases spanning the gap. Germline values: CDR1 MGHRA, CDR2 YSYEKL. This CDR3 comprises 15 residues. The CDR3 bases are TGCGCCAGCAGCGGAGGGGGGGCCCTCACCGGGGAGCTGTTTTTT. Its protein is CASSGGGALTGELFF.

This rearrangement joins TRBV6-1 to TRBJ1-5; D is possibly TRBD1 (5 bases). The CDR3 has 16 amino acids. V was shortened by 0 bases and J by 3 bases, with 12 bases between the two germline ends. Germline CDR1 MNHNS, CDR2 SASEGT. In DNA, the CDR3 is TGTGCCAGCAGTGAAGCGGGGGGAACCGTCAATCAGCCCCAGCATTTT. It specifies CASSEAGGTVNQPQHF.

V is TRBV5-4 and J is TRBJ2-3, with 8 positions matching TRBD2. V was clipped by 4 bases and J by 10 bases; unmatched bases: 17. In germline, CDR1 is SGHNT, CDR2 YYREEE (reference sequence). This CDR3 has 16 amino acids. The CDR3 coding sequence is TGTGCCAGCAGCCCCGGTGGTAGCGGGGTAAGGAGTTCGCAGTATTTT. It is translated as CASSPGGSGVRSSQYF.

The chain carries TRBV10-3 and TRBJ2-2; perhaps TRBD1 as D (6 bases). Germline V gene lookup returns CDR1 ENHRY and CDR2 SYGVKD. V was cut by 7 bases and J by 0 bases, with 15 bases left in between. The CDR3 is made up of 16 amino acids. The DNA for the CDR3 is TGTGCCATCACGGGACACCCGAACGCGAACACCGGGGAGCTGTTTTTT. Protein product: CAITGHPNANTGELFF.